These T cell receptor beta chains were read from a single sample in a study of OX40 agonist ivuxolimab in advanced cancers. Produced via immunoSEQ multiplex PCR; TCRdb's table is partial and in-frame only. The repertoire holds about 89,000 clones, with more than 70% as singletons. Sequencing used CD4+ or CD8+ T cells sorted from blood, obtained in a trial of the OX40 agonist ivuxolimab. Receptor source: an adult with an advanced solid tumor such as melanoma, head and neck, liver or kidney cancer. Both conserved end residues are part of each CDR3. A D gene is named only where the DNA matches it firmly. For some rows the clone size is stated as once, few or many, or as a class when expanded; others skip it.

clone_size: .; j_call: TRBJ1-5; v_call: TRBV7-2; d_call: .; cdr3_aa: CASSLGQGGGQPQHF; cdr3_nt: TGTGCCAGCAGCTTAGGCCAGGGAGGAGGTCAGCCCCAGCATTTT
clone_size: .; j_call: TRBJ2-1; v_call: TRBV10-3; d_call: TRBD2; cdr3_aa: CAISESLGGSYNEQFF; cdr3_nt: TGTGCCATCAGTGAGTCTCTCGGGGGGTCCTACAATGAGCAGTTCTTC
clone_size: .; j_call: TRBJ2-5; v_call: TRBV7-2; d_call: TRBD2; cdr3_aa: CASSLVPRGGQETQYF; cdr3_nt: TGTGCCAGCAGCTTAGTACCGCGGGGGGGCCAGGAGACCCAGTACTTC
clone_size: once; j_call: TRBJ2-3; v_call: TRBV5-1; d_call: TRBD2; cdr3_aa: CASTGTSANTQYF; cdr3_nt: TGCGCCAGCACCGGGACTAGCGCGAATACGCAGTATTTT
clone_size: .; j_call: TRBJ2-7; v_call: TRBV11-3; d_call: .; cdr3_aa: CASSGRDRIYEQYF; cdr3_nt: TGTGCCAGCAGCGGGAGGGACAGGATATACGAGCAGTACTTC
clone_size: .; j_call: TRBJ2-1; v_call: TRBV5-1; d_call: TRBD1; cdr3_aa: CASSSGPGQGAGEQFF; cdr3_nt: TGCGCCAGCAGCTCCGGGCCGGGACAGGGGGCAGGGGAGCAGTTCTTC
clone_size: .; j_call: TRBJ1-2; v_call: TRBV5-4; d_call: .; cdr3_aa: CASSPGQGSNYGYTF; cdr3_nt: TGTGCCAGCAGCCCAGGGCAGGGTAGTAACTATGGCTACACCTTC
clone_size: once; j_call: TRBJ1-2; v_call: TRBV5-6; d_call: .; cdr3_aa: CASSLTGYGYTF; cdr3_nt: TGCGCCAGCAGCTTGACGGGGTATGGCTACACCTTC
clone_size: .; j_call: TRBJ1-5; v_call: TRBV5-5; d_call: .; cdr3_aa: CASSLVGVPNQPQHF; cdr3_nt: TGTGCCAGCAGCTTGGTAGGGGTCCCTAATCAGCCCCAGCATTTT
clone_size: .; j_call: TRBJ2-3; v_call: TRBV5-1; d_call: TRBD2; cdr3_aa: CASRRIAGDTDTQYF; cdr3_nt: TGCGCCAGCCGCCGAATAGCGGGGGACACAGATACGCAGTATTTT
clone_size: .; j_call: TRBJ1-1; v_call: TRBV7-2; d_call: .; cdr3_aa: CASSLAKAEAFF; cdr3_nt: TGTGCCAGCAGCTTAGCGAAAGCTGAAGCTTTCTTT
clone_size: .; j_call: TRBJ2-1; v_call: TRBV10-1; d_call: .; cdr3_aa: CASSPGSTYNEQFF; cdr3_nt: TGCGCCAGCTCCCCGGGGTCCACCTACAATGAGCAGTTCTTC
clone_size: .; j_call: TRBJ2-7; v_call: TRBV29-1; d_call: .; cdr3_aa: CSVELFRDGLTYEQYF; cdr3_nt: TGCAGCGTTGAACTTTTCCGGGACGGGCTGACCTACGAGCAGTACTTC
clone_size: .; j_call: TRBJ2-7; v_call: TRBV7-2; d_call: .; cdr3_aa: CASSLLGPNSEQYF; cdr3_nt: TGTGCCAGCAGCCTCCTGGGACCCAATAGCGAGCAGTACTTC
clone_size: .; j_call: TRBJ2-3; v_call: TRBV5-6; d_call: .; cdr3_aa: CASREDSTDTQYF; cdr3_nt: TGTGCCAGCAGGGAAGACAGTACAGATACGCAGTATTTT
clone_size: .; j_call: TRBJ1-4; v_call: TRBV14; d_call: .; cdr3_aa: CASSQGWINEKLFF; cdr3_nt: TGTGCCAGCAGCCAAGGGTGGATTAATGAAAAACTGTTTTTT
clone_size: .; j_call: TRBJ1-4; v_call: TRBV11-2; d_call: .; cdr3_aa: CASSSTVTNEKLFF; cdr3_nt: TGTGCCAGCAGCTCGACAGTAACTAATGAAAAACTGTTTTTT
clone_size: .; j_call: TRBJ2-3; v_call: TRBV27; d_call: .; cdr3_aa: CASSLGAPTGRDTQYF; cdr3_nt: TGTGCCAGCAGTTTAGGTGCCCCTACCGGGAGAGATACGCAGTATTTT
clone_size: .; j_call: TRBJ1-2; v_call: TRBV6-5; d_call: .; cdr3_aa: CASTNSEGIYGYTF; cdr3_nt: TGTGCCAGCACCAACTCGGAGGGGATCTATGGCTACACCTTC
clone_size: .; j_call: TRBJ2-7; v_call: TRBV4-3; d_call: .; cdr3_aa: CASSQDGRTEQYF; cdr3_nt: TGCGCCAGCAGCCAAGATGGGAGGACCGAGCAGTACTTC
clone_size: once; j_call: TRBJ2-2; v_call: TRBV7-2; d_call: TRBD1; cdr3_aa: CASSLYRGNTGELFF; cdr3_nt: TGTGCCAGCAGCTTATACAGGGGCAACACCGGGGAGCTGTTTTTT
clone_size: once; j_call: TRBJ2-1; v_call: TRBV4-2; d_call: .; cdr3_aa: CASSQVLYNEQFF; cdr3_nt: TGTGCCAGCAGCCAAGTTTTGTACAATGAGCAGTTCTTC
clone_size: .; j_call: TRBJ2-7; v_call: TRBV2; d_call: .; cdr3_aa: CASSEQGPEGQYF; cdr3_nt: TGTGCCAGCAGTGAACAGGGGCCGGAGGGGCAGTACTTC
clone_size: .; j_call: TRBJ2-1; v_call: TRBV7-2; d_call: .; cdr3_aa: CASSLDQGTEQFF; cdr3_nt: TGTGCCAGCAGCCTTGATCAGGGGACGGAGCAGTTCTTC
clone_size: once; j_call: TRBJ1-2; v_call: TRBV18; d_call: .; cdr3_aa: CASSPEQATGYTF; cdr3_nt: TGTGCCAGCTCACCAGAACAGGCTACTGGCTACACCTTC
clone_size: .; j_call: TRBJ2-7; v_call: TRBV7-3; d_call: TRBD2; cdr3_aa: CASSLSGGARYEQYF; cdr3_nt: TGTGCCAGCAGCCTAAGCGGGGGGGCTCGTTACGAGCAGTACTTC
clone_size: many; j_call: TRBJ2-7; v_call: TRBV4-1; d_call: .; cdr3_aa: CASSRGVGYEQYF; cdr3_nt: TGCGCCAGTTCGAGGGGAGTGGGCTACGAGCAGTACTTC
clone_size: .; j_call: TRBJ2-7; v_call: TRBV5-4; d_call: TRBD2; cdr3_aa: CASSLSRTSGGDYSYEQYF; cdr3_nt: TGTGCCAGCAGCTTGTCACGGACTAGCGGGGGCGACTACTCCTACGAGCAGTACTTC